Included here is one T cell receptor beta chain sequence, with context. These data are taken from a study of shared T cell receptors in the human thymus. Some clones are missing from TCRdb's copy, which holds only in-frame ones; the method was immunoSEQ multiplex PCR. The table lists about 660,000 clones, roughly 90% of them singletons, with 0.0095% to 0.011% in the top ten. With 4 bases clipped from V and 1 base from J, the junction kept 6 bases outside the gene matches. The CDR3 has 15 amino acids. Germline-derived CDR1 and CDR2 are SGHDN and FVKESK. These records were also assigned to another study, of human thymus T cells. From that paper: Congenital heart defects were the reason for the corrective surgery that the donors, healthy Finnish infants, were having. Resections removed during corrective heart surgery provided the thymus tissue used. An apparent bias in V and J gene usage was seen in thymic and blood repertoires. Unrelated people showed highly overlapping thymic repertoires, related research reported.

The receptor was isolated from a boy in the first two years of life with a congenital heart defect. The sample taken for sequencing was thymocytes. The J gene is TRBJ2-7, the V gene TRBV14; 8 positions agree with TRBD1. CDR3 amino acids: CASSPRTGLSYEQYF. CDR3 DNA: TGTGCCAGCAGCCCGAGGACAGGGTTGTCCTACGAGCAGTACTTC. The whole variable domain, remainder taken from reference TRBV14 and TRBJ2-7, is EAGVTQFPSHSVIEKGQTVTLRCDPISGHDNLYWYRRVMGKEIKFLLHFVKESKQDESGMPNNRFLAERTGGTYSTLKVQPAELEDSGVYFCASSPRTGLSYEQYFGPGTRLTVT.